Sequencing of this T cell receptor (beta chain) was carried out in a study of T cells after posttransplantation cyclophosphamide. This CDR3 is built from 14 residues. Germline V gene sequence: CDR1 MGHRA, CDR2 YSYEKL. Between the trimmed V and J ends, which lost 0 bases and 2 bases, there was a span of 7 bases. This clone was found many times. Clones were sequenced by immunoSEQ multiplex PCR, and TCRdb holds only the in-frame ones, with some missing. This sample carries over 45,000 clones, none of them present only once. The receptor's source is a man aged 40-49 years in good health, CMV-negative, and a related stem cell transplant donor. Input material: PBMCs. This chain uses TRBV4-1 with TRBJ1-2; D not resolved. The CDR3 loop reads CASSQDPVNYGYTF. The CDR3 nucleotides read TGCGCCAGCAGCCAAGATCCCGTGAACTATGGCTACACCTTC.